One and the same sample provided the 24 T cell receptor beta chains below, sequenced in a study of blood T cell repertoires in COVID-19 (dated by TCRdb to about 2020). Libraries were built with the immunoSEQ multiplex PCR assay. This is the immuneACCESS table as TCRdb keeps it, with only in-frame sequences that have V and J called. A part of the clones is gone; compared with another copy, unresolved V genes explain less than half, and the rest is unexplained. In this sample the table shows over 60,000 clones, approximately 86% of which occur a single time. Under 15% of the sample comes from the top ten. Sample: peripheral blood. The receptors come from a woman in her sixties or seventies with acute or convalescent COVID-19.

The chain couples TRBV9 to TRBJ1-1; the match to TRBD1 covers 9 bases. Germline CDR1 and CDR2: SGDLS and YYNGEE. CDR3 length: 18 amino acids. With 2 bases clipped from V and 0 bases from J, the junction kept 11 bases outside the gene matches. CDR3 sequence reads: CASSVLPTGGTLNTEAFF. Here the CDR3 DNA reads TGTGCCAGCAGCGTCCTCCCGACAGGGGGGACCTTGAACACTGAAGCTTTCTTT.

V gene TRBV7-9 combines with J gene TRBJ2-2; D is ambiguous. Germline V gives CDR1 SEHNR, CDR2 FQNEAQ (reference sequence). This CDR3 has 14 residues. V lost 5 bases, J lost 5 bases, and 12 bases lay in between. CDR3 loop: CASSQITVTGELFF. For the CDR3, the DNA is TGTGCCAGCAGCCAAATTACAGTTACCGGGGAGCTGTTTTTT.

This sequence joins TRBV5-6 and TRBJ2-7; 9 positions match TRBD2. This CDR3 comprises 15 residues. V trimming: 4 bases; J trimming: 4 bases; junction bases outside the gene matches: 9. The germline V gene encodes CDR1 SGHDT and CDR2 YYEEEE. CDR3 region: CASSPTWTSVYEQYF. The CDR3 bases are TGTGCCAGCAGCCCAACTTGGACTAGCGTGTACGAGCAGTACTTC.

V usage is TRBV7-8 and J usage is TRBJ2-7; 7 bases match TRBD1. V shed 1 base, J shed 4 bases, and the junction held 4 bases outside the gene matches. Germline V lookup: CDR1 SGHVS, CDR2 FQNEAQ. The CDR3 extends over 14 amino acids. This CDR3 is CASSLDRGVYEQYF. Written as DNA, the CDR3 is TGTGCCAGCAGCTTAGACAGGGGAGTTTACGAGCAGTACTTC.

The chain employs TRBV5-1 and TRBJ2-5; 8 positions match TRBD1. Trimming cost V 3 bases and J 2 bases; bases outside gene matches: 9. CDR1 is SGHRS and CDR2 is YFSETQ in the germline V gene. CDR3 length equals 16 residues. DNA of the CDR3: TGCGCCAGCAGCTCGGGACAGGCCCCGGGGCAAGAGACCCAGTACTTC. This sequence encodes CASSSGQAPGQETQYF. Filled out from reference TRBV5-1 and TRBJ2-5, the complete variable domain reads KAGVTQTPRYLIKTRGQQVTLSCSPISGHRSVSWYQQTPGQGLQFLFEYFSETQRNKGNFPGRFSGRQFSNSRSEMNVSTLELGDSALYLCASSSGQAPGQETQYFGPGTRLLVL.

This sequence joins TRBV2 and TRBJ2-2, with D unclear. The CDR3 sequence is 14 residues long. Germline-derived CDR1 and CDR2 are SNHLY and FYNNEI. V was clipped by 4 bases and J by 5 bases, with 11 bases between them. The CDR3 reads CASSVSTATGELFF. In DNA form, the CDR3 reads TGTGCCAGCAGTGTCTCAACAGCTACCGGGGAGCTGTTTTTT. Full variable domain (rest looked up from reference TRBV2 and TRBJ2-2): EPEVTQTPSHQVTQMGQEVILRCVPISNHLYFYWYRQILGQKVEFLVSFYNNEISEKSEIFDDQFSVERPDGSNFTLKIRSTKLEDSAMYFCASSVSTATGELFFGEGSRLTVL.

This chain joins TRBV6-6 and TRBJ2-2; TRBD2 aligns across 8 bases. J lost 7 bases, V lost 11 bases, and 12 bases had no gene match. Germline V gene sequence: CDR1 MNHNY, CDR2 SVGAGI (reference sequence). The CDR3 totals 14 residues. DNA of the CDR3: TGTGCCGGTAGCCGGGAGGGGTCCATCGGGGAGCTGTTTTTT. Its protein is CAGSREGSIGELFF.

The chain's CDR3 is CAGENGQGSPLHF. For the CDR3, the DNA is TGTGCCGGAGAAAATGGACAGGGCTCACCCCTCCACTTT. The chain recombines TRBV6-5 with TRBJ1-6, with TRBD1 matching 8 bases. With V trimmed by 11 bases and J by 10 bases, 10 bases remained unmatched. This CDR3 contains 13 residues. CDR1 is MNHEY, CDR2 SVGAGI, per germline.

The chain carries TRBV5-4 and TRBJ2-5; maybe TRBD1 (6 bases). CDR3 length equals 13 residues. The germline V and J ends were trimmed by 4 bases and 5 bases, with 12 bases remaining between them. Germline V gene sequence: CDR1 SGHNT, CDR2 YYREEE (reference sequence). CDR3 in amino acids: CASSRWGLETQYF. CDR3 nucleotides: TGTGCCAGCAGCCGGTGGGGGCTCGAGACCCAGTACTTC. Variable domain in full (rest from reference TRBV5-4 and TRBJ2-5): ETGVTQSPTHLIKTRGQQVTLRCSSQSGHNTVSWYQQALGQGPQFIFQYYREEENGRGNFPPRFSGLQFPNYSSELNVNALELDDSALYLCASSRWGLETQYFGPGTRLLVL.

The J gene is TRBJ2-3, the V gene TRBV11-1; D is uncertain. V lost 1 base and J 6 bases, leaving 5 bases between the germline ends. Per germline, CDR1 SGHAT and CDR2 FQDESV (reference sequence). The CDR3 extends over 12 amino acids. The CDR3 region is CASSLVGDTQYF. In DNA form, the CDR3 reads TGTGCCAGCAGCTTAGTCGGGGATACGCAGTATTTT.

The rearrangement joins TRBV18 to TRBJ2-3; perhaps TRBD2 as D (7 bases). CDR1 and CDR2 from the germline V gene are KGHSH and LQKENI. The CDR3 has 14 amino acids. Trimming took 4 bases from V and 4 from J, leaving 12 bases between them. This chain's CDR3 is CASSQMGGPDTQYF. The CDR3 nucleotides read TGTGCCAGCTCACAAATGGGGGGGCCAGATACGCAGTATTTT.

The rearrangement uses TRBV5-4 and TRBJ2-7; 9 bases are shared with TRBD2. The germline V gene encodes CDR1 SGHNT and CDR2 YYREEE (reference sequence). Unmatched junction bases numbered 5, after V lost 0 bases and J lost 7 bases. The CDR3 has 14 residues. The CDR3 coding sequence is TGTGCCAGCAGCTTGGCCGGGACTAGCAAGGAGCAGTACTTC. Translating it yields CASSLAGTSKEQYF.

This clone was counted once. The CDR3 loop reads CASSTGQGVSPLHF. The CDR3 DNA follows: TGTGCCAGCAGCACGGGACAGGGGGTTTCACCCCTCCACTTT. This chain connects TRBV5-5 to TRBJ1-6, with 11 bases matching TRBD1. CDR1 is SGHKS, CDR2 YYEKEE, per germline (reference sequence). Unmatched junction bases numbered 3, after V lost 4 bases and J lost 9 bases. This CDR3 spans 14 amino acids.

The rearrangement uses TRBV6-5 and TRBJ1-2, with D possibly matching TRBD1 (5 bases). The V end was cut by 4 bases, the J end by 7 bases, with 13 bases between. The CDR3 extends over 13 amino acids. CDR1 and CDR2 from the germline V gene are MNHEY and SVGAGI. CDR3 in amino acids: CASSSVQGSGYTF. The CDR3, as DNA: TGTGCCAGCAGTTCCGTCCAGGGCTCTGGCTACACCTTC.

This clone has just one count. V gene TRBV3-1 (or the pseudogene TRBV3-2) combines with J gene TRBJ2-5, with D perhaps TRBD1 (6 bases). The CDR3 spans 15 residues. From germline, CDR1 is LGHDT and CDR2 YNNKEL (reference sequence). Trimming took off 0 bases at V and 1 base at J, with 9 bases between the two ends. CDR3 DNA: TGTGCCAGCAGCCAAGATCAGGGGAGCCAAGAGACCCAGTACTTC. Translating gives CASSQDQGSQETQYF.

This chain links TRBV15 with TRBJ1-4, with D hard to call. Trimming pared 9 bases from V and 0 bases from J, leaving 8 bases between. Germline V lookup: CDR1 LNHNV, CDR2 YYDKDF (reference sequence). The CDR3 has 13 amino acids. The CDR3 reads CATNRATNEKLFF. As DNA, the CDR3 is TGTGCCACTAACCGAGCAACTAATGAAAAACTGTTTTTT.

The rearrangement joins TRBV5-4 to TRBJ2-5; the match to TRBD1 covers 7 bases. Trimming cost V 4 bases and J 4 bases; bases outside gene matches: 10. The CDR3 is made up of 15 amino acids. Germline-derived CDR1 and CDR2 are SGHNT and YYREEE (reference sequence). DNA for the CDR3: TGTGCCAGCAGCCCAGGACAGGTACAAGCAGAGACCCAGTACTTC. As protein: CASSPGQVQAETQYF.

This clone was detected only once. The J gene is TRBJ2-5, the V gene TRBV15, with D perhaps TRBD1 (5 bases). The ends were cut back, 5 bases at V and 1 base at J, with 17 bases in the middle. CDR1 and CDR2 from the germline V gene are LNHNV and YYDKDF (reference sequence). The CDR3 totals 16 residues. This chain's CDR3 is CATSFSATVLQETQYF. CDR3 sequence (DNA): TGTGCCACCAGCTTTTCCGCGACAGTCCTCCAAGAGACCCAGTACTTC. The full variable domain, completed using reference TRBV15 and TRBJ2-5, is DAMVIQNPRYQVTQFGKPVTLSCSQTLNHNVMYWYQQKSSQAPKLLFHYYDKDFNNEADTPDNFQSRRPNTSFCFLDIRSPGLGDTAMYLCATSFSATVLQETQYFGPGTRLLVL.

CDR3 amino acids: CASSQEGGRGWTEAFF. As DNA, the CDR3 is TGTGCCAGCAGCCAAGAAGGAGGCAGGGGGTGGACTGAAGCTTTCTTT. The chain combines TRBV3-1 (or the pseudogene TRBV3-2) with TRBJ1-1, with 7 positions matching TRBD1. CDR1 is LGHDT, CDR2 YNNKEL, per germline (reference sequence). The V segment lost 0 bases and the J segment 5 bases; nucleotides outside the gene matches: 9. The CDR3 has 16 amino acids.

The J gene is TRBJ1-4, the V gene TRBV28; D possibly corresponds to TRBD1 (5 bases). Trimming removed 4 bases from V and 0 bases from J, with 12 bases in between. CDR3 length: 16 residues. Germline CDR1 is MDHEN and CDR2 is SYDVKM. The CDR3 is CASSYQSGATNEKLFF. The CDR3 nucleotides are TGTGCCAGCAGTTATCAATCGGGGGCAACTAATGAAAAACTGTTTTTT.

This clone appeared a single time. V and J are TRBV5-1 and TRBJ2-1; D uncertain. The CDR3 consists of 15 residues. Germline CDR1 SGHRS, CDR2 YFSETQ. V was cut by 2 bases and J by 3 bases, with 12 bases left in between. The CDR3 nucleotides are TGCGCCAGCAGCTTAGAATTCGCAGGCTACAATGAGCAGTTCTTC. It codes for CASSLEFAGYNEQFF.

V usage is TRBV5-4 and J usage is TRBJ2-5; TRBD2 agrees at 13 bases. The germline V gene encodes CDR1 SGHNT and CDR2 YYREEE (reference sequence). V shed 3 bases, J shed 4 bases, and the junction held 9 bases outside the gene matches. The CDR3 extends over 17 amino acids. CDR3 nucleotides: TGTGCCAGCAGCTCCGGACTAGCGGGGGCCGAGGCAGAGACCCAGTACTTC. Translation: CASSSGLAGAEAETQYF.

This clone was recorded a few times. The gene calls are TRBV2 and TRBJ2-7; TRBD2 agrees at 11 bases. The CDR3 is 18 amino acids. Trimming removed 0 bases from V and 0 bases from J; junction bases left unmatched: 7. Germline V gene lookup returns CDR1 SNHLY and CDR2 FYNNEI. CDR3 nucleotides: TGTGCCAGCAGTGAAGCGAGAACTAGCGGGGGTAGCTCCTACGAGCAGTACTTC. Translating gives CASSEARTSGGSSYEQYF.

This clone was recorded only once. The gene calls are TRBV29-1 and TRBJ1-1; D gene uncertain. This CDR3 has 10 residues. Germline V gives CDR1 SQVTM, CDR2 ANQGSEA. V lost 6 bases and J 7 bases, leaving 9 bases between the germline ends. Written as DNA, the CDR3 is TGCAGCGTAAGCCGCGGTGAAGCTTTCTTT. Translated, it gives CSVSRGEAFF.